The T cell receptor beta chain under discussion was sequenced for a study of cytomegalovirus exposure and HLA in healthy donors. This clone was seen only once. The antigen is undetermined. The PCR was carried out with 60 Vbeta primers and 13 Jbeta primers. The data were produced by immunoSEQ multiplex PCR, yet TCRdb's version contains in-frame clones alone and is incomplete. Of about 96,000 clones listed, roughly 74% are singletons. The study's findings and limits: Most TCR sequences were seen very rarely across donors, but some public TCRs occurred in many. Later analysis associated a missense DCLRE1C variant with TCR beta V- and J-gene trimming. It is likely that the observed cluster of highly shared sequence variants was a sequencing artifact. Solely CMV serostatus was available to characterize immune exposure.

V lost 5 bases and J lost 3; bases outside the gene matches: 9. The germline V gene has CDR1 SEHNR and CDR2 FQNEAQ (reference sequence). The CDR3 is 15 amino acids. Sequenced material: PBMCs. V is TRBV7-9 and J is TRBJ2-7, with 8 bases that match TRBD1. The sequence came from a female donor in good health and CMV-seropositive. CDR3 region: CASSPWTGKSYEQYF. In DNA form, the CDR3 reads TGTGCCAGCAGCCCCTGGACAGGGAAGAGCTACGAGCAGTACTTC.